This T cell receptor beta chain emerged from a study of OX40 agonist ivuxolimab in advanced cancers. About the research overall: At under 85% male, the cohort had a mean age of approximately 60 years, ranging from roughly 20 to 79. Study-level findings and limits: Among the nonresponders, some also had low normalized T-cell clonal expansion.

Measured with immunoSEQ multiplex PCR; TCRdb has only the in-frame clones, and not every one. The repertoire includes about 62,000 clones, more than 65% of them detected once, and approximately 11% sits in the top ten. A note on this clone: What it binds is not known.

The J segment lost 9 bases and the V segment lost 5 bases, leaving 14 bases of the junction unmatched. CDR1 is SGHDN and CDR2 is FVKESK in the germline V gene. This CDR3 has 16 residues. The sample consisted of CD4+ or CD8+ T cells sorted from blood, taken in a trial of the OX40 agonist ivuxolimab. This chain uses TRBV14 with TRBJ2-1; 9 bases are shared with TRBD1. This TCR was sampled from an adult with an advanced solid tumor such as melanoma, head and neck, liver or kidney cancer. The CDR3 reads CASSSGQGTFRGEQFF. The CDR3 DNA reads as TGTGCCAGCAGCTCCGGACAGGGGACCTTTAGGGGTGAGCAGTTCTTC.